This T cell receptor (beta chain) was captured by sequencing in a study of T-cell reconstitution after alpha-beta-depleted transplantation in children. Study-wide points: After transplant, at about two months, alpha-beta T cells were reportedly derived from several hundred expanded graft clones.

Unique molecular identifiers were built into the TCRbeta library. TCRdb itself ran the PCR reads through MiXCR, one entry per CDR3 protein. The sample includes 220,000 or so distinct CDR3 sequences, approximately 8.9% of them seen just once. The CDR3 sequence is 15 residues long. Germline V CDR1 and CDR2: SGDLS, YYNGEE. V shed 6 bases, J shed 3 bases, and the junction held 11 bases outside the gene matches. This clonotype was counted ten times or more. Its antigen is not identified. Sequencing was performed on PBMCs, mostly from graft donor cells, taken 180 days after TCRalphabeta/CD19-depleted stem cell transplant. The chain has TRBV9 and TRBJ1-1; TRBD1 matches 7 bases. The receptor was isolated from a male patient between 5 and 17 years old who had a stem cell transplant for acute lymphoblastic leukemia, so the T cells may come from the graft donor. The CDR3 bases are TGTGCCAGCACCAGGGGGGCAGGGGCGGACACTGAAGCTTTCTTT. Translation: CASTRGAGADTEAFF.